This T cell receptor beta chain is drawn from a study of blood T cell repertoires in COVID-19. For the study at large: There were acute and convalescent COVID-19 samples, and they came from the United States, Italy and Spain. Sources were T cells, B-cell-depleted T cells, or PBMCs; the material itself was cDNA or gDNA.

The repertoire was sequenced with immunoSEQ multiplex PCR; TCRdb's copy has only in-frame clones and lacks some. Among tens of thousands of clones listed, more than 80% were seen once. This CDR3 has 16 amino acids. J gave up 0 bases and V 7 bases, and 6 bases lay outside the gene matches. CDR1 and CDR2 (germline): MGHDK, SYGVNS. The chain couples TRBV25-1 to TRBJ2-6, with 7 bases lining up with TRBD2. Sequencing was carried out using peripheral blood. This TCR derives from a man aged 60 to 69 with acute or convalescent COVID-19. In DNA, the CDR3 is TGTGCCAGCATGGGAGCGGGAATCTCTGGGGCCAACGTCCTGACTTTC. Translating it yields CASMGAGISGANVLTF.